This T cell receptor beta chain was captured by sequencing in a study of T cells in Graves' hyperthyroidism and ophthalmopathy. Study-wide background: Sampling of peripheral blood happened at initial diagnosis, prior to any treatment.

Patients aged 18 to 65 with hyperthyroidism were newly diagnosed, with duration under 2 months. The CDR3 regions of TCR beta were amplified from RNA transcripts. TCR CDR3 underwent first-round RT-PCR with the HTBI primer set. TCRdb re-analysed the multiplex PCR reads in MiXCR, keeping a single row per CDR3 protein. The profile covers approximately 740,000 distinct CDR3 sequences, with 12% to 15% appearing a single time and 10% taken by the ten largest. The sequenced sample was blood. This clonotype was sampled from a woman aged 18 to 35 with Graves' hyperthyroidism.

In DNA form, the CDR3 reads TGTGCCAGCAGTGCGGGAAGGTTAGGCGGGGAGCTGTTTTTT. Translating it yields CASSAGRLGGELFF. The V gene is TRBV6-1, the J gene TRBJ2-2; possible D gene TRBD2, 5 bases. V dropped 4 bases and J dropped 7 bases, with 13 bases sitting between them. Germline V gene data show CDR1 as MNHNS and CDR2 as SASEGT. There are 14 residues in the CDR3.